The sample holds many counts of the clone carrying this T cell receptor (beta chain). Its antigen is unknown. The data are from a study of post-analysis software for immune sequencing data. Study results and limitations: Strong co-clustering by F measure was evident for samples that had been prepared in the same batch.

Researchers reported that TCR beta cDNA libraries carried unique molecular identifiers. T cells, roughly 0.85 to 10 million of them, yielded approximately 500,000 cDNA molecules. TCRdb ran MiXCR on the PCR reads and lists one entry per CDR3 protein. The sample records about 160,000 distinct CDR3 sequences, 35% to 40% being singletons. The V gene lost 2 bases and the J gene lost 2 bases, with 11 bases spanning the gap. The CDR3 spans 15 residues. Looked up from germline, CDR1 is SNHLY and CDR2 is FYNNEI. The V and J genes are TRBV2 and TRBJ2-3, with a weak D call TRBD2 (5 bases). Source: blood, taken after autologous hematopoietic stem cell transplantation. This receptor was obtained from a girl aged 10-17 years with multiple sclerosis. Written as DNA, the CDR3 is TGTGCCAGCAGTGAACCAGGACTGATCACAGATACGCAGTATTTT. Translation: CASSEPGLITDTQYF.